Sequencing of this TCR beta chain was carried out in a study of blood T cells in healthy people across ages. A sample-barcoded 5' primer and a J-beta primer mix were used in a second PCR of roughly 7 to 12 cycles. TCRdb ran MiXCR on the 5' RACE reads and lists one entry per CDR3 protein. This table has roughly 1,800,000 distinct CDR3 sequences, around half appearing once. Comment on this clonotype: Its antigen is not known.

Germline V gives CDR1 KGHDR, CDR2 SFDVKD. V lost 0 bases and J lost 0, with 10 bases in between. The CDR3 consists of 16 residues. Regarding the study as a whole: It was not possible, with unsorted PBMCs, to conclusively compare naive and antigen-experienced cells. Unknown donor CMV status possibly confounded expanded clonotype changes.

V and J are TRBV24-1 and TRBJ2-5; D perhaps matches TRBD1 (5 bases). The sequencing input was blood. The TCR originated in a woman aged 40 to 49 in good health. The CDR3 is CATSDLSARDQETQYF. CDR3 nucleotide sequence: TGTGCCACCAGTGATTTGTCTGCCAGGGACCAAGAGACCCAGTACTTC.